This is a list of T cell receptor beta chains from one sample in a study of human T cells and chemical hapten exposure. MiXCR, applied by TCRdb to the RACE reads, yields one record per CDR3 protein. The profile shows under 200,000 distinct CDR3 sequences, about 14% of them singletons. The sequencing used whole blood, collected in connection with sensitization to the hapten diphenylcyclopropenone (DPC). The receptor source for this set is a woman aged 25 to 39 with alopecia areata. Some clones in this sample may be carry-over from other donors' samples. The CDR3 runs from the conserved cysteine through the conserved F or W. The D gene is left open where the match is weak. Only part of the rows carry a size: once, few, many, or a class if the clone is expanded.

abundance: many; len: 12; d_gene: .; v_gene: TRBV28; j_gene: TRBJ1-5; CDR3nt: TGTGCCAGCACCCTGGGGGGTCGGCCCCAGCATTTT; CDR3aa: CASTLGGRPQHF
abundance: many; len: 14; d_gene: .; v_gene: TRBV18; j_gene: TRBJ1-2; CDR3nt: TGTGCCAGCTCAACGGACCGGAGTAACTATGGCTACACCTTC; CDR3aa: CASSTDRSNYGYTF
abundance: .; len: 12; d_gene: .; v_gene: TRBV29-1; j_gene: TRBJ2-4; CDR3nt: TGCAGCGTTCCGGGGTCCAAAAACATTCAGTACTTC; CDR3aa: CSVPGSKNIQYF
abundance: few; len: 16; d_gene: TRBD2; v_gene: TRBV7-6; j_gene: TRBJ2-3; CDR3nt: TGTGCCAGCAGCTTAGGAGCGGGAGGGAGCACAGATACGCAGTATTTT; CDR3aa: CASSLGAGGSTDTQYF
abundance: few; len: 13; d_gene: .; v_gene: TRBV28; j_gene: TRBJ2-5; CDR3nt: TGTGCCAGCAGTCGGGGGAGGAAGGAGACCCAGTACTTC; CDR3aa: CASSRGRKETQYF
abundance: many; len: 13; d_gene: .; v_gene: TRBV28; j_gene: TRBJ1-2; CDR3nt: TGTGCCAGCAGTTTAGGGGGTGTATATGGCTACACCTTC; CDR3aa: CASSLGGVYGYTF
abundance: .; len: 15; d_gene: .; v_gene: TRBV6-5; j_gene: TRBJ1-1; CDR3nt: TGTGCCAGCAGATCATGGGGGAGGGGAAACACTGAAGCTTTCTTT; CDR3aa: CASRSWGRGNTEAFF
abundance: .; len: 13; d_gene: TRBD1; v_gene: TRBV6-2/TRBV6-3; j_gene: TRBJ1-2; CDR3nt: TGTGCCAGCAGCGACACAGGGGTAAATGGCTACACCTTC; CDR3aa: CASSDTGVNGYTF
abundance: few; len: 13; d_gene: .; v_gene: TRBV5-1; j_gene: TRBJ2-6; CDR3nt: TGCGCCAGCAGCCCCGGGGGGGCCAACGTCCTGACTTTC; CDR3aa: CASSPGGANVLTF
abundance: .; len: 16; d_gene: .; v_gene: TRBV3-1; j_gene: TRBJ2-5; CDR3nt: TGTGCCAGCAGCCAAGGGCCAGGGGGGTCTCAAGAGACCCAGTACTTC; CDR3aa: CASSQGPGGSQETQYF
abundance: few; len: 16; d_gene: TRBD2; v_gene: TRBV2; j_gene: TRBJ2-2; CDR3nt: TGTGCCAGCAAGGAGGAGGGACTAACGAACACCGGGGAGCTGTTTTTT; CDR3aa: CASKEEGLTNTGELFF